This T cell receptor (beta chain) is drawn from a study of cytomegalovirus exposure and HLA in healthy donors. Turning to the study itself: Of over 300 genotyped donors, roughly 81% clustered with self-reported Caucasian donors.

Findings and caveats of the study: In a later analysis, specific HLA alleles were associated with more than 15,000 TCR beta sequences at a 0.05 false discovery rate. There were several of the most significant clusters that appeared linked to common viral pathogens in a later analysis.

As for this clone: Its target is unknown.

The V gene end was trimmed by 5 bases and the J gene end by 3 bases; junction bases not matched to a gene: 5. Per germline, CDR1 LNHNV and CDR2 YYDKDF (reference sequence). The CDR3 loop spans 14 amino acids. The PCR employed 60 Vbeta primers together with 13 Jbeta primers. The assay was immunoSEQ multiplex PCR, and TCRdb's table has in-frame clones only and misses some. Across 100,000 to 150,000 clones, the top ten clones capture approximately 1.7% of the sample. The source of this sequence is a woman in her forties in good health and CMV-seropositive. Sequenced material: PBMCs. V gene TRBV15 combines with J gene TRBJ2-5, with TRBD2 identical over 8 bases. CDR3 DNA sequence: TGTGCCACCAGCCAACATAGCGGGAAAGAGACCCAGTACTTC. Translated: CATSQHSGKETQYF.